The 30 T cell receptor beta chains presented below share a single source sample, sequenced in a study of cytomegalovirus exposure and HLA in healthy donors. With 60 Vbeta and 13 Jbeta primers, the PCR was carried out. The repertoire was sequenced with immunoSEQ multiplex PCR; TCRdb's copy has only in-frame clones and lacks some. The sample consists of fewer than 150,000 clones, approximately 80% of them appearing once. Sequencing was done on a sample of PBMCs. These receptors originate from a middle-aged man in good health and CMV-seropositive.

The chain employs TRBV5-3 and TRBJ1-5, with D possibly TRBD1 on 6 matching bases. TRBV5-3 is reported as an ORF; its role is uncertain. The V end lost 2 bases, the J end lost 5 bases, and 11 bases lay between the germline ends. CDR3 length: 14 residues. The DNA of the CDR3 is TGTGCCAGAAGCTTTTGGGGGCTGGATCAGCCCCAGCATTTT. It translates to CARSFWGLDQPQHF.

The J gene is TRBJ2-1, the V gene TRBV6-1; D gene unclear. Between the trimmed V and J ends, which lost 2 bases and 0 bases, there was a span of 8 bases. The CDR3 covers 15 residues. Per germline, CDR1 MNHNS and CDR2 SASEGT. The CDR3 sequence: CASSEMMSSYNEQFF. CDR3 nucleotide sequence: TGTGCCAGCAGTGAAATGATGAGCTCCTACAATGAGCAGTTCTTC.

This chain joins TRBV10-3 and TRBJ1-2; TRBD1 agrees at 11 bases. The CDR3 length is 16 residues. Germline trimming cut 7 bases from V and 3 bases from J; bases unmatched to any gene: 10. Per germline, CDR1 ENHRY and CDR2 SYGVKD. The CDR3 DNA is TGTGCCATCAAACCGGGACAGGGGGAATACGACTATGGCTACACCTTC. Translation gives CAIKPGQGEYDYGYTF.

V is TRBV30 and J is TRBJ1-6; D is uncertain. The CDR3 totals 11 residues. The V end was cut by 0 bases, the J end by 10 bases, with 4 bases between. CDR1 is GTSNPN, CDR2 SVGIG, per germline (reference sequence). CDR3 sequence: CAWSVHSPLHF. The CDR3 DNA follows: TGTGCCTGGAGTGTACACTCACCCCTCCACTTT.

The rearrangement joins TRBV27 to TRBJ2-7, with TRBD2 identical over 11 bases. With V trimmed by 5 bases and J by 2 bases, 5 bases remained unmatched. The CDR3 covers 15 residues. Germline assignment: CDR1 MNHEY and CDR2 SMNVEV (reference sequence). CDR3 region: CASSETSGITYEQYF. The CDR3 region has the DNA TGTGCCAGCAGTGAGACTAGCGGGATAACCTACGAGCAGTACTTC.

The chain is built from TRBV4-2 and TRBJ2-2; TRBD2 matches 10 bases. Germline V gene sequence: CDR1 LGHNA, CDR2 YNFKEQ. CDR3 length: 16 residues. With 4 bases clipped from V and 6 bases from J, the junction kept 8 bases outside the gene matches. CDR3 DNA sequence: TGTGCCAGCAGCCCCCGCCCTAGCGGGAGTGCCGGGGAGCTGTTTTTT. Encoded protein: CASSPRPSGSAGELFF.

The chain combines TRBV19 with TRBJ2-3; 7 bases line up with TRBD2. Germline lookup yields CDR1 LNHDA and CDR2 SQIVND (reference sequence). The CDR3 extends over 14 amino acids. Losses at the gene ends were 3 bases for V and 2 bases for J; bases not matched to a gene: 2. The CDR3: CASSILAVTDTQYF. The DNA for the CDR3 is TGTGCCAGTAGTATTCTAGCGGTCACAGATACGCAGTATTTT.

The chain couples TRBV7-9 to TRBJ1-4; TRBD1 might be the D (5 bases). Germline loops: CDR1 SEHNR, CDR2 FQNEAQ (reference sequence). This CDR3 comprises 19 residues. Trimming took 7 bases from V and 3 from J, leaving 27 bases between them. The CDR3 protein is CASTSTDGGKRGANEKLFF. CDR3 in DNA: TGTGCCAGCACCTCGACTGACGGGGGAAAGCGGGGGGCTAATGAAAAACTGTTTTTT.

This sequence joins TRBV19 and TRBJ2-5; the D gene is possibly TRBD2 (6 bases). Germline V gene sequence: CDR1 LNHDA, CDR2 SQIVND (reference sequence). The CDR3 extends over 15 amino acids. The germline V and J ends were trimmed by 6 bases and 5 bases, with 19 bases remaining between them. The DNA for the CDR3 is TGTGCCAGTAGCCTCCGTCCGGGGGTGGCGGAGACCCAGTACTTC. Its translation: CASSLRPGVAETQYF. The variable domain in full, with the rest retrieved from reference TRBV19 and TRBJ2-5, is DGGITQSPKYLFRKEGQNVTLSCEQNLNHDAMYWYRQDPGQGLRLIYYSQIVNDFQKGDIAEGYSVSREKKESFPLTVTSAQKNPTAFYLCASSLRPGVAETQYFGPGTRLLVL.

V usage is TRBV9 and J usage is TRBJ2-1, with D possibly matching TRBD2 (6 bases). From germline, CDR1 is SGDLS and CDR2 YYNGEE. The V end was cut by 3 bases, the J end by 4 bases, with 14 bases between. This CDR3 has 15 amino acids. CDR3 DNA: TGTGCCAGCAGCGGAACTAGCAATTCTTACAATGAGCAGTTCTTC. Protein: CASSGTSNSYNEQFF.

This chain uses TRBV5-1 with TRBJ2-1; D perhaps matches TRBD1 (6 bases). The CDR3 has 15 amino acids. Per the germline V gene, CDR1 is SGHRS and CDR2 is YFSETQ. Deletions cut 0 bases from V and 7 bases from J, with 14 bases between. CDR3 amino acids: CASSLEGRGANEQFF. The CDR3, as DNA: TGCGCCAGCAGCTTGGAGGGCAGGGGAGCGAATGAGCAGTTCTTC. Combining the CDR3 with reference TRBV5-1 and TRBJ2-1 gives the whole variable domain KAGVTQTPRYLIKTRGQQVTLSCSPISGHRSVSWYQQTPGQGLQFLFEYFSETQRNKGNFPGRFSGRQFSNSRSEMNVSTLELGDSALYLCASSLEGRGANEQFFGPGTRLTVL.

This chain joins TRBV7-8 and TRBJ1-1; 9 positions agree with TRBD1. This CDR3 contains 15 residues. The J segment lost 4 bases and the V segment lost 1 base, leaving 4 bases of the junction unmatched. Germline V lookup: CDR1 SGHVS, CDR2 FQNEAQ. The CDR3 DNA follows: TGTGCCAGCAGCTTAGGGACAGGGGATCGCACTGAAGCTTTCTTT. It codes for CASSLGTGDRTEAFF.

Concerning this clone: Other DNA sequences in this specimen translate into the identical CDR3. This CDR3 is CASRRSQGYQPQHF. CDR3 bases: TGTGCCAGCAGGAGATCACAGGGGTACCAGCCCCAGCATTTT. This chain joins TRBV2 and TRBJ1-5; 7 bases line up with TRBD1. Germline values: CDR1 SNHLY, CDR2 FYNNEI. V trimming: 6 bases; J trimming: 7 bases; junction bases outside the gene matches: 9. CDR3 length: 14 residues. The complete variable domain, with remaining parts taken from reference TRBV2 and TRBJ1-5, reads EPEVTQTPSHQVTQMGQEVILRCVPISNHLYFYWYRQILGQKVEFLVSFYNNEISEKSEIFDDQFSVERPDGSNFTLKIRSTKLEDSAMYFCASRRSQGYQPQHFGDGTRLSIL.

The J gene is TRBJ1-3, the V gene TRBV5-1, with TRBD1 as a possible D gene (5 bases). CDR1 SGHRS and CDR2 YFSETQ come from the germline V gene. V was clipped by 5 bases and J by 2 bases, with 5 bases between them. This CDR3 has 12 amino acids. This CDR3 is CASRDTGNTIYF. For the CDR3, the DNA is TGCGCCAGCAGGGACACTGGAAACACCATATATTTT.

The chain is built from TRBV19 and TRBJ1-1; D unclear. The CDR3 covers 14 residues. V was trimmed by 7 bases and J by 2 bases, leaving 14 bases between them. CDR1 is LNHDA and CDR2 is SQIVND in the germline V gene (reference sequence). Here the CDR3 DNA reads TGTGCCAGTACCCGCGGTCGTTCTAACACTGAAGCTTTCTTT. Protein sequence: CASTRGRSNTEAFF.

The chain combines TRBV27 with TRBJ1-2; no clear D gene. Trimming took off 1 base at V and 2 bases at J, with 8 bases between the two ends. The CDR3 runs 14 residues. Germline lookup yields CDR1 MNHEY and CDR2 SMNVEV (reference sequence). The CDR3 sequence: CASSLYTGNYGYTF. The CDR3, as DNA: TGTGCCAGCAGTTTATATACGGGGAACTATGGCTACACCTTC.

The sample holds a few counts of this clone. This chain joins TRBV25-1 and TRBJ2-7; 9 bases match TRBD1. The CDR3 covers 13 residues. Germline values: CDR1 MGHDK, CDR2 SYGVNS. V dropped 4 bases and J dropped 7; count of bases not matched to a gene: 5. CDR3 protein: CASSVTGGREQYF. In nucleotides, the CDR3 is TGTGCCAGCAGTGTCACAGGGGGCCGGGAGCAGTACTTC.

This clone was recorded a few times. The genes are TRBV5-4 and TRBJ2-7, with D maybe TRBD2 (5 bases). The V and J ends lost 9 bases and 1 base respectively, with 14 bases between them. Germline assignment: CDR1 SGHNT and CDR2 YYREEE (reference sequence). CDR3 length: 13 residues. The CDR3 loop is CAIKRYGSYEQYF. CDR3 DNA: TGTGCCATCAAGCGGTACGGGTCCTACGAGCAGTACTTC.

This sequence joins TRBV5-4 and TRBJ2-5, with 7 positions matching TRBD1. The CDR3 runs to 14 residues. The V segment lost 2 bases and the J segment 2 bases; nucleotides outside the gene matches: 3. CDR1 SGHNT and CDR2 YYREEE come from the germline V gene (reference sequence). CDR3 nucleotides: TGTGCCAGCAGCTTAGGACAGGAGCAAGAGACCCAGTACTTC. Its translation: CASSLGQEQETQYF.

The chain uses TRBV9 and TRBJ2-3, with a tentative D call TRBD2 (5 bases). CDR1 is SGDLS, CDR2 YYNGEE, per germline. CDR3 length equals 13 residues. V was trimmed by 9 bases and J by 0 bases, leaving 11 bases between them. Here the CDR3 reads CATGEQSTDTQYF. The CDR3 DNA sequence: TGTGCCACCGGGGAACAGAGCACAGATACGCAGTATTTT.

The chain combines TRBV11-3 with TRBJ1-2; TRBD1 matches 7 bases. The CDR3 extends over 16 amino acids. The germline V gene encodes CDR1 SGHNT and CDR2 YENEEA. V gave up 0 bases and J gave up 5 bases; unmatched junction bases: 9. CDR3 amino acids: CASSLDQGTAAYGYTF. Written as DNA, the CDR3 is TGTGCCAGCAGCTTAGATCAGGGGACAGCCGCTTATGGCTACACCTTC.

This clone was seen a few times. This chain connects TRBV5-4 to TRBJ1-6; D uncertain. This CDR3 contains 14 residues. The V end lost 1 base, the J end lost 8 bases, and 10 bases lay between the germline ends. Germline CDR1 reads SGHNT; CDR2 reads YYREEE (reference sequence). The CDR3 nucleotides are TGTGCCAGCAGCTTGAGCCGTCTTGATTCACCCCTCCACTTT. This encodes CASSLSRLDSPLHF.

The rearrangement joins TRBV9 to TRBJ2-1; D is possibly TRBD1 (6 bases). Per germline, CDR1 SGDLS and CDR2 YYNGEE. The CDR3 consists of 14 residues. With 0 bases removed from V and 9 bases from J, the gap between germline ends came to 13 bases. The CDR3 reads CASSVDGGGGEQFF. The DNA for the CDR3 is TGTGCCAGCAGCGTAGATGGGGGCGGCGGTGAGCAGTTCTTC.

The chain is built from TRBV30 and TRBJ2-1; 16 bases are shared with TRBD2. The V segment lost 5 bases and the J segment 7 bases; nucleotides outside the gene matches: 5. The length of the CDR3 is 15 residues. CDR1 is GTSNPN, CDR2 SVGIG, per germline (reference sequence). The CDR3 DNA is TGTGCCTGGGGGACTAGCGGGGGGGCCAGGAATGAGCAGTTCTTC. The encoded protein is CAWGTSGGARNEQFF.

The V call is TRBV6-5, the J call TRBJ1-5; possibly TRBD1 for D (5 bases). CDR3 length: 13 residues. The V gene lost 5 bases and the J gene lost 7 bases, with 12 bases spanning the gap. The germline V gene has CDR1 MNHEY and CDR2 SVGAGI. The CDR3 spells CASSAQGNQPQHF. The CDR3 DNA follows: TGTGCCAGCAGTGCGCAGGGTAACCAGCCCCAGCATTTT.

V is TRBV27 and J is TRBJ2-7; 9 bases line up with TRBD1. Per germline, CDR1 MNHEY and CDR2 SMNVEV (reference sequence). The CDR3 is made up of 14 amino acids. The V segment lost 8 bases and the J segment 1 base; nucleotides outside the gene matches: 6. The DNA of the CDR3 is TGTGCCAGCGGCCGGACAGGGGCTTCCTACGAGCAGTACTTC. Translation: CASGRTGASYEQYF.

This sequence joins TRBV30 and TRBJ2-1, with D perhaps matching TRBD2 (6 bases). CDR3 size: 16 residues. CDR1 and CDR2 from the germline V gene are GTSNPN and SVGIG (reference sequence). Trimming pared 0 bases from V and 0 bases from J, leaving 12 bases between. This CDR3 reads CAWSVRTTSSYNEQFF. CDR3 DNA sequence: TGTGCCTGGAGTGTACGGACTACTAGCTCCTACAATGAGCAGTTCTTC.

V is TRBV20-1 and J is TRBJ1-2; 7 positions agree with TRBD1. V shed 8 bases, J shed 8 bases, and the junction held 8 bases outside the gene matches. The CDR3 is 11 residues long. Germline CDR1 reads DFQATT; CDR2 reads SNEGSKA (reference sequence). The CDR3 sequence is CSPRQGGGYTF. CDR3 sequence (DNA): TGCAGTCCTCGACAGGGCGGGGGCTACACCTTC.

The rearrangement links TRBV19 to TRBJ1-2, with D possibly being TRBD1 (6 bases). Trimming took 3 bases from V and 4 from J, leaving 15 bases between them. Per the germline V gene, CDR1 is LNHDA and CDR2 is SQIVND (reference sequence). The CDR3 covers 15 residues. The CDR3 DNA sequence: TGTGCCAGTAGTATGCCAGGGGCGGTTGGCTATGGCTACACCTTC. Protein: CASSMPGAVGYGYTF. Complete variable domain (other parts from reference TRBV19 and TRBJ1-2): DGGITQSPKYLFRKEGQNVTLSCEQNLNHDAMYWYRQDPGQGLRLIYYSQIVNDFQKGDIAEGYSVSREKKESFPLTVTSAQKNPTAFYLCASSMPGAVGYGYTFGSGTRLTVV.

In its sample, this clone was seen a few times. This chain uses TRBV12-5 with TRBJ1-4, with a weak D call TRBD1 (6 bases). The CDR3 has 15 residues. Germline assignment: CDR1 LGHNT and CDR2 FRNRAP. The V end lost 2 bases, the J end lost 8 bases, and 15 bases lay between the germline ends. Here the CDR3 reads CASGLTDRTREKLFF. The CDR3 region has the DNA TGTGCTAGTGGTTTGACGGACAGAACCAGGGAAAAACTGTTTTTT.